The present entry profiles one T cell receptor beta chain with its context. The repertoire was sequenced with immunoSEQ multiplex PCR; TCRdb's copy has only in-frame clones and lacks some. The table lists 40,000 to 60,000 clones, around 89% of them singletons, with approximately 3.5% in the top ten. This specimen belongs to a study of neoadjuvant nivolumab and ipilimumab in lung cancer. Study at large: The combination arm added day-1 ipilimumab 1 mg/kg to nivolumab 3 mg/kg on days 1, 15, 29.

Germline V CDR1 and CDR2: LGHNA, YSLEER. CDR3 length equals 17 residues. V trimming: 1 base; J trimming: 0 bases; junction bases outside the gene matches: 7. The input for sequencing was blood, taken before neoadjuvant nivolumab, alone or with ipilimumab. This chain uses TRBV4-3 with TRBJ2-3, with 7 nucleotides matching TRBD2. The clonotype comes from an adult with non-small cell lung cancer. Some clones in this sample may be carry-over from other donors' samples. CDR3 sequence (DNA): TGCGCCAGCAGCCAAGGGGGGGGGAGGCCCAGCACAGATACGCAGTATTTT. Its translation: CASSQGGGRPSTDTQYF.